This T cell receptor beta chain derives from a study of T cell changes during pregnancy in multiple sclerosis. Clones were read by immunoSEQ multiplex PCR, and TCRdb kept only the in-frame ones, dropping some. The repertoire has more than 95,000 clones, 90% to 95% of them found once; the top ten carry 0.99%. In germline, CDR1 is SEHNR, CDR2 FQNEAQ (reference sequence). The CDR3 has 13 residues. Trimming cost V 4 bases and J 6 bases, with 12 bases left between them. The specimen was peripheral blood, collected after pregnancy. This sequence was found in a female donor with multiple sclerosis, enrolled in a pregnancy study. The chain carries TRBV7-9 and TRBJ1-1, with D hard to call. The CDR3 loop reads CASSWYMGAEAFF. The CDR3 nucleotides are TGTGCCAGCAGCTGGTACATGGGAGCTGAAGCTTTCTTT.